The present entry profiles one TCR beta chain with its context. As yet, its antigen is unknown. Random-hexamer reverse transcription was applied to about 0.45 to 1 ug RNA. Across 54 Vbeta and 13 Jbeta, TCR beta CDR3 was amplified with immunoSEQ multiplex PCR. TCRdb analysed the immunoSEQ multiplex PCR reads with MiXCR anew, one entry per CDR3 protein. Here the sample spans 150,000 to 160,000 distinct CDR3 sequences, roughly 96% being singletons. The data derive from a study of CD8 T cells in Susac syndrome. Germline loops: CDR1 SGDLS, CDR2 YYNGEE. The CDR3 sequence is 16 residues long. Trimming removed 3 bases from V and 3 bases from J, with 15 bases in between. Study-level results: The study's TCR sequencing and HLA analysis covered a relatively small number of individuals, and the study acknowledged this.

The multiple sclerosis control group comprised treatment-naive patients with stable or active relapsing-remitting disease. Negative magnetic isolation gave CD8+ and CD4+ cells; FACS enriched CD8+ TEMRA. V and J are TRBV9 and TRBJ2-2, with a possible D match to TRBD1 (7 bases). Material for sequencing was CD8+ T cells from PBMCs. The receptor was isolated from a human donor with multiple sclerosis. The CDR3 sequence: CASSAPGGSDTGELFF. In DNA, the CDR3 is TGTGCCAGCAGCGCTCCAGGGGGGTCGGACACCGGGGAGCTGTTTTTT.